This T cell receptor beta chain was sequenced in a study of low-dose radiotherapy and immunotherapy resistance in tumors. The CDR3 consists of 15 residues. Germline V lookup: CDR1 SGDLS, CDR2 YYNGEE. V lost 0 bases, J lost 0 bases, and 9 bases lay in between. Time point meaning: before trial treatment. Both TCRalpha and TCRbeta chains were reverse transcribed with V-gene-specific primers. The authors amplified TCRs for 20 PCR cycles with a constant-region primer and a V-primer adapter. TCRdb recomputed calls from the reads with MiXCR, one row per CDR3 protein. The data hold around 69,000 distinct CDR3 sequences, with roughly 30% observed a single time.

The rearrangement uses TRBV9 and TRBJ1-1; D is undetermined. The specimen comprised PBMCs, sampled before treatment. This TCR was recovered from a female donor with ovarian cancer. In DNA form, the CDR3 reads TGTGCCAGCAGCGTAGTGGAACATTTGAACACTGAAGCTTTCTTT. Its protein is CASSVVEHLNTEAFF.